These 23 T cell receptor beta chains share one sample of origin, sequenced in a study of T-cell reconstitution after alpha-beta-depleted transplantation in children (dated by TCRdb to between 2015 and 2016). The intended sense of this specimen's treatment or condition label: allogeneic hematopoietic cell transplantation with graft depleted of TCRalphabeta T cells and CD19 B cells. The library was generated by PCR. Reads for this sample came from an Illumina HiSeq 2500. Molecular barcoding was employed in the preparation of TCR libraries, with unique molecular identifiers being used to normalize TCRbeta repertoire quantification. Starting from the raw public reads, TCRdb applied fastp trimming at Q25, assembled clones with MiXCR and retained in-frame beta chains. Rows are combined by CDR3 protein, so each entry shows the most common genes and DNA. This sample comprises fewer than 1 million distinct CDR3 sequences, 16% of them detected only once. The biggest ten clones account for about 5% of the sample.

The specimen comprised PBMCs, mostly from graft donor cells, sampled 360 days after TCRalphabeta/CD19-depleted stem cell transplant. Receptors were obtained from a male patient between 10 and 17 years old who had a stem cell transplant for acute lymphoblastic leukemia, so the T cells may come from the graft donor.

CDR3 residues: CSARVTGPGTEAFF. CDR3 nucleotide sequence: TGCAGTGCTAGAGTGACGGGGCCGGGCACTGAAGCTTTCTTT. The rearrangement links TRBV20-1 to TRBJ1-1, with D maybe TRBD1 (5 bases). Germline CDR1 and CDR2: DFQATT and SNEGSKA (reference sequence). V lost 1 base, J lost 4 bases, and 13 bases lay in between. The CDR3 has 14 residues.

This clonotype was seen many times. The chain joins TRBV20-1 to TRBJ2-5, with D perhaps TRBD1 (6 bases). The germline V gene has CDR1 DFQATT and CDR2 SNEGSKA (reference sequence). The V end was cut by 1 base, the J end by 3 bases, with 9 bases between. There are 13 residues in the CDR3. The CDR3 region has the DNA TGCAGTGCTAGAGCCGACAGGAAAGAGACCCAGTACTTC. This sequence encodes CSARADRKETQYF.

This clonotype was counted only a few times. This rearrangement joins TRBV28 to TRBJ2-3; 10 nucleotides agree with TRBD2. The CDR3 runs to 15 residues. In germline, CDR1 is MDHEN, CDR2 SYDVKM. The junction had 12 bases not matched to a gene; V was cut back by 9 bases and J by 6 bases. This CDR3 is CASQPSGRRVDTQYF. For the CDR3, the DNA is TGTGCCAGTCAACCTAGCGGGAGAAGGGTTGATACGCAGTATTTT.

The table lists this clonotype with many counts. The rearrangement joins TRBV20-1 to TRBJ2-5; the D is unclear. Trimming cost V 3 bases and J 4 bases, with 12 bases left between them. Germline CDR1 and CDR2: DFQATT and SNEGSKA (reference sequence). The CDR3 runs 13 residues. CDR3 sequence: CSARRRLSETQYF. CDR3 in DNA: TGCAGTGCTAGGCGCAGGTTGTCAGAGACCCAGTACTTC.

As to this clonotype: Relative to the germline gene, one junction end is altered; a read error may explain this. The chain combines TRBV7-9 with TRBJ2-2; 15 nucleotides line up with TRBD2. Germline V gene data show CDR1 as SEHNR and CDR2 as FQNEAQ (reference sequence). This CDR3 spans 16 amino acids. The CDR3, as DNA: TGTGCCAGCAACGGACTAGCGGGAGGGAACAGCGGGGAGCTGTTTTTT. It specifies CASNGLAGGNSGELFF.

This clonotype was found a few times. The V and J genes are TRBV21-1 and TRBJ2-1; the table's D call of TRBD2 was not tested on the DNA. TRBV21-1 is a documented pseudogene. CDR3 length equals 14 residues. CDR3 sequence (DNA): TGTGCCACCCTAGGGACTAGCGGGTGCGATGAGCAGTTCTTC. This gives the protein CATLGTSGCDEQFF.

Ten or more counts support this clonotype. The chain recombines TRBV10-1 with TRBJ2-4; 10 bases agree with TRBD2. The germline CDR1 and CDR2 sequences are WNHNN and SYGVQD (reference sequence). CDR3 length: 15 amino acids. V shed 4 bases and J 3 bases; nucleotides not matched to a gene: 3. The CDR3 loop is CASSASGSGKNIQYF. CDR3 DNA: TGCGCCAGCAGTGCTAGCGGGAGTGGCAAAAACATTCAGTACTTC.

The chain employs TRBV7-3 and TRBJ2-2; 11 nucleotides agree with TRBD2. V was clipped by 5 bases and J by 5 bases; unmatched bases: 7. Germline V CDR1 and CDR2: SGHTA, FQGTGA. The CDR3 runs 16 residues. In DNA form, the CDR3 reads TGTGCCAGCAGCCTCTTAGCGGGAGGGTCGACCGGGGAGCTGTTTTTT. Translation: CASSLLAGGSTGELFF.

This clonotype was observed a few times. CDR3 protein: CSARESGQGVGTGELFF. The CDR3 nucleotides are TGCAGTGCTAGAGAATCGGGACAGGGGGTGGGCACCGGGGAGCTGTTTTTT. This rearrangement joins TRBV20-1 to TRBJ2-2; 11 bases line up with TRBD1. J gave up 4 bases and V 0 bases, and 7 bases lay outside the gene matches. The CDR3 spans 17 residues. Germline values: CDR1 DFQATT, CDR2 SNEGSKA (reference sequence).

The chain uses TRBV29-1 and TRBJ2-1; 16 bases line up with TRBD2. CDR1 and CDR2 (germline): SQVTM, ANQGSEA. The CDR3 length is 15 residues. J was trimmed by 5 bases and V by 7 bases; bases with no gene match: 5. This CDR3 reads CSGGTSGRVDNEQFF. The CDR3 DNA reads TGCAGCGGTGGGACTAGCGGGAGGGTCGACAATGAGCAGTTCTTC.

This clonotype was observed many times. The chain is built from TRBV4-1 and TRBJ1-6, with D unresolved. CDR1 is MGHRA and CDR2 is YSYEKL in the germline V gene. This CDR3 has 18 residues. The germline V and J ends were trimmed by 0 bases and 0 bases, with 12 bases remaining between them. This chain's CDR3 is CASSQDPRQSSYNSPLHF. CDR3 DNA sequence: TGCGCCAGCAGCCAAGATCCCAGGCAGAGCTCCTATAATTCACCCCTCCACTTT.

The chain couples TRBV6-1 to TRBJ1-1, with TRBD1 matching 10 bases. The junction had 5 bases not matched to a gene; V was cut back by 4 bases and J by 3 bases. The germline V gene has CDR1 MNHNS and CDR2 SASEGT. The CDR3 extends over 15 amino acids. The CDR3 protein is CASSGQGAGDTEAFF. As DNA, the CDR3 is TGTGCCAGCAGTGGACAGGGGGCCGGGGACACTGAAGCTTTCTTT.

The chain joins TRBV20-1 to TRBJ2-1; 8 nucleotides line up with TRBD2. J lost 12 bases, V lost 6 bases, and 19 bases had no gene match. The germline gives CDR1 DFQATT, CDR2 SNEGSKA (reference sequence). The CDR3 is 15 residues long. The CDR3 nucleotides read TGCAGTGCCTCGCATCCGGGACTAGGTAATCTAGGGCAGTTCTTC. Protein product: CSASHPGLGNLGQFF.

The J gene is TRBJ2-1, the V gene TRBV5-5; the match to TRBD2 covers 14 bases. The CDR3 runs 17 residues. V dropped 2 bases and J dropped 8; count of bases not matched to a gene: 9. Germline V gene data show CDR1 as SGHKS and CDR2 as YYEKEE (reference sequence). The CDR3 sequence: CASSFGHPGLAGDEQFF. The DNA of the CDR3 is TGTGCCAGCAGCTTCGGCCACCCGGGACTAGCGGGAGATGAGCAGTTCTTC.

This chain links TRBV25-1 with TRBJ2-2; 10 bases are a match to TRBD2. The CDR3 has 14 residues. Germline V gives CDR1 MGHDK, CDR2 SYGVNS. With 8 bases clipped from V and 6 bases from J, the junction kept 6 bases outside the gene matches. Here the CDR3 reads CASGLAGGPGELFF. The DNA of the CDR3 is TGTGCCAGCGGTTTAGCGGGAGGCCCCGGGGAGCTGTTTTTT.

This clonotype was counted only a few times. The V call is TRBV4-2, the J call TRBJ2-1, with D perhaps matching TRBD1 or TRBD2 (5 bases each). Trimming removed 0 bases at V and 6 bases at J, with 9 bases between. The length of the CDR3 is 14 residues. Germline CDR1 reads LGHNA; CDR2 reads YNFKEQ. The CDR3 is CASSQDSGANEQFF. The CDR3 nucleotides read TGTGCCAGCAGCCAAGATTCCGGGGCCAATGAGCAGTTCTTC.

This clonotype was detected once. The V gene is TRBV2, the J gene TRBJ1-1, with TRBD1 as a possible D gene (5 bases). Trimming pared 4 bases from V and 8 bases from J, leaving 17 bases between. From germline, CDR1 is SNHLY and CDR2 FYNNEI. The CDR3 consists of 14 residues. The DNA of the CDR3 is TGTGCCAGCAGTGTAGGAAAAGGGGCTGCCGAAGCTTTCTTT. This codes for CASSVGKGAAEAFF.

At least ten counts were recorded for this clonotype. The V call is TRBV5-1, the J call TRBJ2-2, with D possibly TRBD2 on 5 matching bases. V lost 0 bases, J lost 5 bases, and 11 bases lay in between. The CDR3 extends over 15 amino acids. CDR1 is SGHRS, CDR2 YFSETQ, per germline. CDR3 in amino acids: CASSLGGPRTGELFF. CDR3 DNA sequence: TGCGCCAGCAGCTTGGGAGGGCCCCGAACCGGGGAGCTGTTTTTT.

There are a few counts of this clonotype. The chain couples TRBV20-1 to TRBJ2-7; 12 bases match TRBD2. The V gene end was trimmed by 0 bases and the J gene end by 7 bases; junction bases not matched to a gene: 10. Germline V CDR1 and CDR2: DFQATT, SNEGSKA (reference sequence). CDR3 size: 16 residues. CDR3 sequence reads: CSAREGLAGPMQEQYF. Written as DNA, the CDR3 is TGCAGTGCTAGAGAAGGACTAGCGGGACCCATGCAAGAGCAGTACTTC.

A few counts support this clonotype. The chain combines TRBV5-4 with TRBJ2-1, with no clear D. The CDR3 spans 14 residues. Germline lookup yields CDR1 SGHNT and CDR2 YYREEE (reference sequence). V was clipped by 0 bases and J by 3 bases, with 7 bases between them. CDR3 sequence: CASSLADNYNEQFF. Here the CDR3 DNA reads TGTGCCAGCAGCTTGGCCGACAACTACAATGAGCAGTTCTTC.

This clonotype has ten or more counts. V usage is TRBV7-9 and J usage is TRBJ2-1; D ambiguous. This CDR3 comprises 12 residues. Germline CDR1 SEHNR, CDR2 FQNEAQ (reference sequence). The V gene lost 0 bases and the J gene lost 7 bases, with 4 bases spanning the gap. In DNA, the CDR3 is TGTGCCAGCAGCTTAGCCATGAATGAGCAGTTCTTC. Its protein is CASSLAMNEQFF.

The genes are TRBV7-2 and TRBJ2-2, with D uncertain. Germline-derived CDR1 and CDR2 are SGHTA and FQGNSA. Trimming left V 4 bases short and J 5 bases short, with 23 bases between. CDR3 length: 18 amino acids. CDR3 protein: CASSSVIKAMKGTGELFF. The CDR3 DNA is TGTGCCAGCAGCTCCGTGATTAAGGCTATGAAGGGAACCGGGGAGCTGTTTTTT.

The chain has TRBV5-1 and TRBJ1-1; the D gene is possibly TRBD1 (5 bases). With 0 bases removed from V and 10 bases from J, the gap between germline ends came to 10 bases. Germline CDR1 reads SGHRS; CDR2 reads YFSETQ. The CDR3 is made up of 12 amino acids. In DNA, the CDR3 is TGCGCCAGCAGCTTGGAGACGGGGGGAGCTTTCTTT. It yields the protein CASSLETGGAFF. Drawing the rest from reference TRBV5-1 and TRBJ1-1, the complete variable domain is KAGVTQTPRYLIKTRGQQVTLSCSPISGHRSVSWYQQTPGQGLQFLFEYFSETQRNKGNFPGRFSGRQFSNSRSEMNVSTLELGDSALYLCASSLETGGAFFGQGTRLTVV.